This TCR beta chain was identified in a study of OX40 agonist ivuxolimab in advanced cancers. Across the whole study: Patients were treated with intravenous ivuxolimab, dosed at 0.01 to 10 mg/kg and infused every 2 weeks. Study-wide results and limits: Not determined was the antigen specificity of the expanded peripheral T cells. With doses of 0.1-3.0 mg/kg, partial responders showed among the lowest clonal expansion.

With regard to this clone: The antigen remains unidentified.

Sequenced by immunoSEQ multiplex PCR; TCRdb stores in-frame clones only, minus some. The data show over 25,000 clones, with roughly 74% seen just once and roughly 12% held by the top ten. CDR1 is SSHAT, CDR2 FNYEAQ, per germline (reference sequence). This CDR3 spans 14 amino acids. Trimming at V came to 4 bases and at J to 8 bases, leaving 4 bases not matched to a gene. The genes are TRBV7-7 and TRBJ1-4; 10 bases are shared with TRBD1. This clonotype was sampled from an adult with an advanced solid tumor such as melanoma, head and neck, liver or kidney cancer. This specimen was CD4+ or CD8+ T cells sorted from blood, taken in a trial of the OX40 agonist ivuxolimab. CDR3 DNA sequence: TGTGCCAGCAGCTCCGGGACAGGGGACGAAAAACTGTTTTTT. The encoded protein is CASSSGTGDEKLFF.